This paragraph reports one TCR beta chain. Its antigen is not identified. CD4+ T cells that had been cultured provided DNA sequenced with the Oncomine TCR Beta short-read assay. Each CDR3 protein gets one entry after TCRdb re-called the PCR reads with MiXCR. The sample includes 15,000 to 20,000 distinct CDR3 sequences, around 49% of them seen just once. Treatment denoted: approximately 9-day PBMC culture with coronavirus spike peptide pools or control peptides (ViraFEST assay). The sample comes from a study of vaccination and CD4 T cells after COVID-19. Study results and limitations: With convalescent patients, a median roughly 87% of reactive clones emerged solely after vaccination. Nearly all convalescent vaccine-specific clones, 304 of 307, recognized only SARS-CoV-2 spike.

The CDR3 extends over 16 amino acids. V was shortened by 5 bases and J by 1 base, with 16 bases between the two germline ends. Germline CDR1 and CDR2: MNHNS and SASEGT. This TCR came from a human donor who had recovered from COVID-19. Sequencing used CD4+ T cells from blood, cultured in vitro. The genes are TRBV6-1 and TRBJ2-3, with D perhaps given as TRBD1 or TRBD2 (5 bases each). This chain's CDR3 is CASSPELGVGTDTQYF. In DNA form, the CDR3 reads TGTGCCAGCAGTCCAGAGTTGGGGGTCGGCACAGATACGCAGTATTTT.